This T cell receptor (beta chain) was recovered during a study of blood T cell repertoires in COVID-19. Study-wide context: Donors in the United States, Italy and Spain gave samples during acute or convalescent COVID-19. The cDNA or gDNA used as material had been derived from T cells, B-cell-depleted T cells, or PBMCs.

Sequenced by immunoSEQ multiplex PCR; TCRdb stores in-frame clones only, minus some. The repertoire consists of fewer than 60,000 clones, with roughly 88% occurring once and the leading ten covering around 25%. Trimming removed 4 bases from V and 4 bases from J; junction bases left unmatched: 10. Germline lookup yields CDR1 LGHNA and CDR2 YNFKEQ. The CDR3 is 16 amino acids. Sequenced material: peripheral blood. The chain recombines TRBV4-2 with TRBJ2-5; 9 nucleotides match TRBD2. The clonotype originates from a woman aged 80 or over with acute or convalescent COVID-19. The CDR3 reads CASSPSLAGAAETQYF. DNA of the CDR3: TGTGCCAGCAGCCCTAGTTTAGCGGGAGCTGCAGAGACCCAGTACTTC.